This entry describes one T cell receptor beta chain. The antigen is unknown. This sample stems from a study of T cell responses to AZD1222 COVID-19 vaccine. The CDR3 is made up of 14 amino acids. V was clipped by 5 bases and J by 6 bases, with 18 bases between them. Germline V CDR1 and CDR2: SGHRS, YFSETQ. Whole-study findings and limits: Among vaccine-associated CD4 TCRs, coverage spanned spike, with dominance at 160-218 and 743-854.

Profiling relied on immunoSEQ multiplex PCR, and the TCRdb table lists in-frame clones only, not all of them. The sample includes about 86,000 clones, roughly 87% of them seen just once. This clonotype originated in an adult in good health. The material was peripheral blood, obtained on day 0 of AZD1222 vaccination. The chain couples TRBV5-1 to TRBJ2-7; no clear D gene. The CDR3 spells CASSSDVTGSEQYF. Written as DNA, the CDR3 is TGCGCCAGCAGTTCAGACGTGACGGGCTCCGAGCAGTACTTC.